These 5 T cell receptor beta chains originate from one sample sequenced in a study of breast tumors, draining lymph nodes, adjacent tissues. TCRdb independently ran MiXCR on the multiplex PCR reads; one entry per CDR3 protein. This sample has about 270,000 distinct CDR3 sequences, with 30% found just once. Axillary draining lymph nodes of breast cancer patients supplied the node samples. Sequencing input: axillary lymph node tissue. The receptors were sampled from a female donor with breast cancer. Some clones in this sample may be carry-over from other donors' samples.

The gene calls are TRBV5-6 and TRBJ1-1; no clear D. V dropped 4 bases and J dropped 2 bases, with 12 bases sitting between them. Germline CDR1 SGHDT, CDR2 YYEEEE. The CDR3 is 14 residues long. The CDR3 region is CASSPQRANTEAFF. The CDR3 nucleotides read TGTGCCAGCAGCCCGCAGAGAGCCAACACTGAAGCTTTCTTT.

This clonotype was observed at least ten times. The rearrangement links TRBV11-3 to TRBJ2-1; 11 bases map to TRBD2. Per germline, CDR1 SGHNT and CDR2 YENEEA. Losses at the gene ends were 1 base for V and 8 bases for J; bases not matched to a gene: 7. The CDR3 has 16 amino acids. CDR3: CASSLGTSGSGDEQFF. The CDR3 DNA reads as TGTGCCAGCAGCTTAGGAACTAGCGGGAGCGGCGATGAGCAGTTCTTC.

Regarding this clonotype: This could be a read error, since a much larger clone is one nucleotide away. The V call is TRBV13, the J call TRBJ2-3; 8 bases agree with TRBD1. Germline V lookup: CDR1 PRHDT, CDR2 FYEKMQ (reference sequence). The CDR3 consists of 18 residues. The V gene end was trimmed by 5 bases and the J gene end by 4 bases; junction bases not matched to a gene: 17. CDR3 region: CASSPNPGQGTRADTQYF. DNA of the CDR3: TGTGCCAGCAGCCCGAACCCCGGACAGGGCACGAGGGCAGATACGCAGTATTTT.

This clonotype showed up many times. The V call is TRBV24-1, the J call TRBJ1-5; 8 positions match TRBD1. The CDR3 is made up of 14 amino acids. The trim removed 9 bases at V and 4 bases at J, leaving 7 bases unmatched. Germline V gene sequence: CDR1 KGHDR, CDR2 SFDVKD. CDR3 region: CATSDREGNQPQHF. The CDR3 DNA reads as TGTGCCACCTCGGACAGGGAAGGGAATCAGCCCCAGCATTTT.

Notes on this clonotype: A read error may account for a junction end that differs from germline. The V and J genes are TRBV12-3 or TRBV12-4 and TRBJ2-3, with TRBD2 matching over 8 bases. This CDR3 is 15 amino acids long. The CDR3 coding sequence is TGTGCCAGCAGTCCAGCGGGAGTTAGCACAGATGCGCAGTATTTT. Translation: CASSPAGVSTDAQYF.